This entry features one TCR beta chain sequence. Antigen: not known. Method: immunoSEQ multiplex PCR; TCRdb's copy keeps in-frame clones and lacks some. Counted here are about 9,300 clones, roughly 63% occurring once; the ten biggest clones make up under 20%. The trim removed 7 bases at V and 0 bases at J, leaving 6 bases unmatched. This CDR3 has 14 residues. Germline values: CDR1 SQVTM, CDR2 ANQGSEA. This entry comes from a study of radiation and T cells in renal cell carcinoma. General study points: Irradiated tumors held more dominant CDR3 motifs than control tumors. Sampling covered only about 0.97 g of each tumor. Compared with controls, irradiated tumors showed greater TCR clonality.

The treatment is: 15 Gy SBRT to primary tumor, nephrectomy 4 weeks later. Nephrectomy followed 15 Gy stereotactic body radiation by 4 weeks. The origin of this receptor is a woman between 45 and 60 years old with renal cell carcinoma. The source was tumor tissue, collected from a patient whose treatment included radiotherapy and nephrectomy. The genes are TRBV29-1 and TRBJ1-3, with 7 positions matching TRBD1. This chain's CDR3 is CSARQGGSGNTIYF. DNA of the CDR3: TGCAGCGCAAGACAGGGTGGCTCTGGAAACACCATATATTTT.